Sequencing of this T cell receptor (beta chain) was carried out in a study of metastatic and nonmetastatic thyroid tumors (dated by TCRdb to 2020 to 2022). About the full investigation: Repertoires were compared across peripheral blood and tumor or nodule tissue samples from malignant and benign thyroid patients.

As regards this clone: This clone's antigen is unknown. No base-level quality is on record; no much larger clone is a single base apart.

No treatment had been received by any patient before thyroid surgery. Using T-cell receptor beta sequencing, the researchers looked back retrospectively at clinical samples from patients, gathered between about 2012 and 2018. To prepare the library, PCR was applied. Sequencing instrument: Illumina HiSeq 4000. High-throughput sequencing was used to profile the TCR beta-chain CDR3 region of every patient. The study's own analysis went as follows. Drawing on CDR3 differences between clinicopathological groups, the researchers built a classifier meant to tell apart patients with distant-metastatic papillary thyroid cancer. The Shannon index was used to measure repertoire diversity, and the Morisita-Horn index was used to measure how similar tumor and blood repertoires were. TCRdb reanalyzed the raw reads on its own, using fastp at Q25 for trimming and MiXCR for clone calling, and kept in-frame beta chains. These V and J calls derive from TCRdb rather than the authors' analysis. The sample table holds 36,000 or so clones, of which 30% to 40% were seen once. The ten biggest clones cover more than 15% of the sample.

CDR1 and CDR2 (SGHAT, FQNNGV) derive from the germline V gene. CDR3 length: 12 amino acids, cysteine to phenylalanine. Here the CDR3 DNA is all that survives: 36 bases in frame from base 1. V lost 5 bases and J lost 0 bases; the stretch between them is 5 bases long. What the study reported, not specific to this receptor: TCR beta diversity was reported as significantly higher in malignant tumors than in benign nodules, in both blood and tumor samples.

This clonotype was obtained from a female donor with papillary thyroid cancer or a benign thyroid nodule (not recorded which). Some clones in this sample may be carry-over from other donors' samples. The receptor chain draws on TRBV11-2 and TRBJ2-7, with the D segment identity uncertain. Specimen: tumor tissue. The CDR3 is CASSLSSYEQYF. The DNA sequence is as follows: TGTGCCAGCAGCCTCTCCTCCTACGAGCAGTACTTC.